These 11 T cell receptor beta chains originate from one sample sequenced in a study of tumor-infiltrating lymphocytes in primary liver carcinoma. The authors took blood RNA from unsorted whole blood and also extracted germline DNA. A constant-region primer served to make TCR beta cDNA from about 530 ng total RNA. What produced the TCR beta libraries was three nested multiplex PCR rounds using slightly modified ARM-PCR. TRBV1-TRBV30 forward and Cbeta reverse primers drove the first two approximately 10-cycle rounds. TCRdb reprocessed the multiplex PCR reads with MiXCR, giving one entry per CDR3 protein. The table has about 320,000 distinct CDR3 sequences, more than 55% seen once. Material: peripheral blood. These receptors originate from a woman between 25 and 40 years old with primary liver carcinoma and hepatitis B virus infection.

This clonotype has ten or more counts. A read error may account for a junction end that differs from germline. CDR3 bases: TGTGCCAGCAGCCCTCCGGGGGCCTCCTACGAGCAGTACTTC. The encoded protein is CASSPPGASYEQYF. The chain employs TRBV4-1 and TRBJ2-7; D is perhaps TRBD1 or TRBD2 (6 bases each). There are 14 residues in the CDR3. CDR1 is MGHRA, CDR2 YSYEKL, per germline.

A note on this clonotype: The CDR3 does not end in the conserved phenylalanine or tryptophan, so this is likely a read error. This chain uses TRBV11-2 with TRBJ2-7, with 7 bases fitting TRBD2. The CDR3 totals 15 residues. Germline assignment: CDR1 SGHAT and CDR2 FQNNGV. The CDR3 loop reads CASSLGLAVSYEQYL. The DNA of the CDR3 is TGTGCCAGCAGCTTAGGGCTAGCGGTATCCTATGAGCAGTACCTC.

Details on this clonotype: A much larger clonotype is one base distant, so this may be a read error. This CDR3 is missing its conserved last phenylalanine or tryptophan, likely due to a read error. The V and J genes are TRBV29-1 and TRBJ1-1, with a tentative D call TRBD1 (5 bases). The V end lost 2 bases, the J end lost 7 bases, and 14 bases lay between the germline ends. CDR1 and CDR2 (germline): SQVTM, ANQGSEA. This CDR3 comprises 13 residues. The CDR3 here is CSVEHDRGLEAFI. In DNA form, the CDR3 reads TGCAGCGTTGAACACGACCGGGGCCTTGAAGCTTTCATT.

With regard to this clonotype: One end of the junction does not line up with germline, which may come from a read error. This chain links TRBV7-9 with TRBJ2-7; either TRBD1 or TRBD2 may supply D (5 bases each). In germline, CDR1 is SEHNR, CDR2 FQNEAQ (reference sequence). This CDR3 contains 15 residues. The CDR3 region is CANSSGPSSSYEQYF. CDR3 DNA: TGTGCCAACAGCTCGGGACCCTCAAGCTCTTACGAGCAGTACTTC.

The genes are TRBV12-3 or TRBV12-4 and TRBJ2-3, with D unclear. This CDR3 is built from 13 residues. V gave up 5 bases and J gave up 9 bases, with 15 bases separating them. CDR3 sequence: CASSLQPRLTQYF. CDR3 coding DNA: TGTGCCAGCAGTCTACAGCCCCGTCTCACGCAGTATTTT.

This chain uses TRBV19 with TRBJ1-2; D call uncertain. This CDR3 spans 13 amino acids. CDR1 and CDR2 from the germline V gene are LNHDA and SQIVND (reference sequence). Trimming shortened V by 5 bases and J by 3 bases, and 10 bases separated the two germline ends. The CDR3 is CASSWTADYGYTF. Written as DNA, the CDR3 is TGTGCCAGTAGTTGGACGGCCGACTATGGCTACACCTTC.

Notes on this clonotype: Since a much larger clone is just one base distant, this may be a read error. The chain carries TRBV29-1 and TRBJ2-7, with TRBD1 matching over 9 bases. The germline gives CDR1 SQVTM, CDR2 ANQGSEA. Trimming removed 6 bases from V and 2 bases from J; junction bases left unmatched: 5. The CDR3 runs to 13 residues. The CDR3 reads CSVARQGAYEQYF. The CDR3 nucleotides are TGCAGCGTGGCCAGACAGGGGGCCTACGAGCAGTACTTC.

To note about this clonotype: A much larger clone differs from this one at a single base, so this may be a read error. The chain links TRBV4-1 to TRBJ2-1; 8 bases are a match to TRBD2. The germline V gene encodes CDR1 MGHRA and CDR2 YSYEKL. With V trimmed by 3 bases and J by 5 bases, 3 bases remained unmatched. This CDR3 contains 14 residues. This CDR3 is CASSQIAGHNEQFF. The DNA for the CDR3 is TGCGCCAGCAGCCAGATAGCGGGACACAATGAGCAGTTCTTC.

This chain links TRBV6-1 with TRBJ1-5; a weak D match, TRBD1 (6 bases). Germline V lookup: CDR1 MNHNS, CDR2 SASEGT. The CDR3 runs 17 residues. Trimming shortened V by 1 base and J by 4 bases, and 17 bases separated the two germline ends. The CDR3 is CASSEGWQGSKNQPQHF. In nucleotides, the CDR3 is TGTGCCAGCAGTGAAGGGTGGCAGGGGTCAAAAAATCAGCCCCAGCATTTT.

The J gene is TRBJ1-5, the V gene TRBV30, with D perhaps TRBD1 (5 bases). Per germline, CDR1 GTSNPN and CDR2 SVGIG (reference sequence). V lost 2 bases and J 7 bases, leaving 15 bases between the germline ends. The CDR3 has 14 residues. As DNA, the CDR3 is TGTGCCTGGAGTAGGGGCAGGGAAGGGCAGCCCCAGCATTTT. It yields the protein CAWSRGREGQPQHF.

This clonotype was seen a handful of times. This may arise from a read error, as a much more abundant clone is one base away. The chain employs TRBV29-1 and TRBJ2-7; TRBD1 might be the D (5 bases). The V and J ends lost 1 base and 6 bases respectively, with 16 bases between them. The CDR3 covers 14 residues. Germline CDR1 reads SQVTM; CDR2 reads ANQGSEA. As DNA, the CDR3 is TGCAGCGTTGAAGTCCCAAGGGGCCCAGGCGAGCAGTACTTC. It codes for CSVEVPRGPGEQYF.